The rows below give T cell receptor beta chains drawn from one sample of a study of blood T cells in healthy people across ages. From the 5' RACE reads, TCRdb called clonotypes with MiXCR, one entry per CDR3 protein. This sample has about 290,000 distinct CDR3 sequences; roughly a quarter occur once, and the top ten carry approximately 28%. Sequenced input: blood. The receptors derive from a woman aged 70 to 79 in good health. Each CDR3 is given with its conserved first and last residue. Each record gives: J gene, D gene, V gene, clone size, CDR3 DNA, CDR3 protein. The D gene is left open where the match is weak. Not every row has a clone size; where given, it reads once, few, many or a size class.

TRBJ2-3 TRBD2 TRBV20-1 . TGCAGTGCTGGGTTACTAGCGATCAGGGCAGATACGCAGTATTTT CSAGLLAIRADTQYF
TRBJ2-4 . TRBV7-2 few TGTGCCAGCAGCTCCCGGGACGGCAAAAACATTCAGTACTTC CASSSRDGKNIQYF
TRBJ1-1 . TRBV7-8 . TGTGCCAGCAGCTTAGTGGACAGCCGCACTGAAGCTTTCTTT CASSLVDSRTEAFF
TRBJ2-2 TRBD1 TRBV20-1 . TGCAGTGCTAGAGGGACAGGGAACACCGGGGAGCTGTTTTTT CSARGTGNTGELFF
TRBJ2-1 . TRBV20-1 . TGCAGTGCTAGACCCCCCGGGACTTCCTTGGGCAATGAGCAGTTCTTC CSARPPGTSLGNEQFF
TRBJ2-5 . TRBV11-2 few TGTGCCAGCAACTTCCGGGACGGTGCGGAGACCCAGTACTTC CASNFRDGAETQYF
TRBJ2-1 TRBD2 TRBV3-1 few TGTGCCAGCAGCCGTCCCGGGACTAGCAGAAGCTCCTACAATGAGCAGTTCTTC CASSRPGTSRSSYNEQFF
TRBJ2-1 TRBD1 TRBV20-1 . TGCAGTGCCGGGACAGCCTCCTACAATGAGCAGTTCTTC CSAGTASYNEQFF
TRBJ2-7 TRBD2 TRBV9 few TGTGCCAGCAGCCCACGAGGTAGCGGGAGTGATTCCTACGAGCAGTACTTC CASSPRGSGSDSYEQYF
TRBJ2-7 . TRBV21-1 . TGTGCCAGCAGCAAAGCGCTCACTAGCGGGAGTGCGTACGAGCAGTACTTC CASSKALTSGSAYEQYF
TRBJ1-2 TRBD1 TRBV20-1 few TGCAGTGCTGGACAGGGAGGGGCGACTAACTATGGCTACACCTTC CSAGQGGATNYGYTF
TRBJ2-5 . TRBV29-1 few TGCAGCGCGGATGGGAGTCAGCAAGAGACCCAGTACTTC CSADGSQQETQYF
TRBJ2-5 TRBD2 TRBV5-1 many TGCGCCAGCAGCTTCCGACTAGCGGGAGGCTCGGAGACCCAGTACTTC CASSFRLAGGSETQYF
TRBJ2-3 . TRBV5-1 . TGCGCCAGCAGCTTGGAAGGAGTCGGCACAGATACGCAGTATTTT CASSLEGVGTDTQYF
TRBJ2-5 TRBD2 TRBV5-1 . TGCGCCAGCAGCTTGACCCCGACTAGCGCCCAAGAGACCCAGTACTTC CASSLTPTSAQETQYF
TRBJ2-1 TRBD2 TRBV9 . TGTGCCAGCAGCGTAGTGGGACGGACTAGCTTCTCCAATGAGCAGTTCTTC CASSVVGRTSFSNEQFF